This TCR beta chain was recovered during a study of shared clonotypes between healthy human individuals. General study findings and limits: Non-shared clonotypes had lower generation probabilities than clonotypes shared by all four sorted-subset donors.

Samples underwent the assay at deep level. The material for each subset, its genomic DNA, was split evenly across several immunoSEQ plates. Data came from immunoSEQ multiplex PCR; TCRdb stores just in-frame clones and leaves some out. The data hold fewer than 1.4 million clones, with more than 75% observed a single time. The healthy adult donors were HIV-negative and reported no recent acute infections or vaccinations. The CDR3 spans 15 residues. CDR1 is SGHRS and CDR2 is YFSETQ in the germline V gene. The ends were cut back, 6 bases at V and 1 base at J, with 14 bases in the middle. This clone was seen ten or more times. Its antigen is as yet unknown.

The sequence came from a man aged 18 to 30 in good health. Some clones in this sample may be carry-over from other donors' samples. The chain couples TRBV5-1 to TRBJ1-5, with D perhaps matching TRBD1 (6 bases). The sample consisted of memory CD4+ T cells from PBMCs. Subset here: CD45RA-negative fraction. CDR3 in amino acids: CASTLTGLSNQPQHF. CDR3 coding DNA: TGCGCCAGCACCCTGACAGGTCTAAGCAATCAGCCCCAGCATTTT.